A selection of T cell receptor beta chains follows, all from one sample in a study of beta chain features in type 1 diabetes. Produced via immunoSEQ multiplex PCR; TCRdb's table is partial and in-frame only. The profile covers around 350,000 clones, with over 9.5% appearing a single time and roughly 0.017% taken by the ten largest. Sequencing was performed on naive CD4+ T cells from blood. The receptor set was obtained from a man between 18 and 29 years old in good health. Both conserved end residues are part of each CDR3. The order of the fields is V gene, clone size, D gene, J gene, CDR3 DNA, CDR3 protein. The D gene is left open where the match is weak. Clone size is stated in some rows and not others, as once, few, many or a class when expanded.

TRBV7-3	few	TRBD1	TRBJ1-2	TGTGCCAGCAGCTTATCTGCACAGGGGGATGGCTACACCTTC	CASSLSAQGDGYTF
TRBV28	-	-	TRBJ2-7	TGTGCCAGCAGTCCTCCCGGGCGGGGGCGGTTCTGCGAGCAGTACTTC	CASSPPGRGRFCEQYF
TRBV20-1	-	-	TRBJ1-4	TGCAGGGCGGGAGCGAGTGAAAAACTGTTTTTT	CRAGASEKLFF
TRBV7-2	few	-	TRBJ2-1	TGTGCCAGCAGCTTAGCCCTTAATGAGCAGTTCTTC	CASSLALNEQFF
TRBV2	-	TRBD1	TRBJ2-4	TGTGCCAGCAGTGAAGATATGCCGGGACAGGGATTAATGGCCAAAAACATTCAGTACTTC	CASSEDMPGQGLMAKNIQYF
TRBV30	-	-	TRBJ2-5	TGTGCCTGGAACGTCAGAGGAGTAATGGGGCCCCAAGAGACCCAGTACTTC	CAWNVRGVMGPQETQYF
TRBV2	-	-	TRBJ2-3	TGTGCCAGCTTAGAACGGGGTACGCAGTATTTT	CASLERGTQYF
TRBV7-2	few	-	TRBJ2-7	TGTGCCAGCAGCTTAGTAGTCCCCTACGAGCAGTACTTC	CASSLVVPYEQYF
TRBV4-2	-	-	TRBJ2-7	TGTGCCAGCAGCCAACGAGTCTCGAACGAGCAGTACTTC	CASSQRVSNEQYF
TRBV29-1	few	TRBD1	TRBJ2-2	TGCAGCTTTAGACAGGGGGGCACCGGGGAGCTGTTTTTT	CSFRQGGTGELFF
TRBV7-2	few	-	TRBJ2-7	TGTGCCAGCAGCTTAGGGACAGTGGTCTCCTACGAGCAGTACTTC	CASSLGTVVSYEQYF
TRBV7-6	few	TRBD1	TRBJ2-7	TGTGCCAGCAGCTTAGCCTGGGGACAGGCCCGATGGGTCGAGCAGTACTTC	CASSLAWGQARWVEQYF
TRBV9	few	TRBD1	TRBJ2-2	TGTGCCAGCAGCGTAAGCCTTCCCGGGACAGGGAACACCGGGGAGCTGTTTTTT	CASSVSLPGTGNTGELFF
TRBV4-1	-	-	TRBJ2-1	TGCGCCAGCAGCCCTATAGGTAGGCTAGCGTACAATGAGCAGTTCTTC	CASSPIGRLAYNEQFF
TRBV28	few	-	TRBJ2-4	TGTGCCAGCCGATTTTCCCTTACAGTGGGCGTCATTCAGTACTTC	CASRFSLTVGVIQYF
TRBV10-3	few	TRBD2	TRBJ2-7	TGTGCCATCAGTGAGGCGACTAGCGGGAGGAAGGGGTACGAGCAGTACTTC	CAISEATSGRKGYEQYF
TRBV19	-	-	TRBJ2-2	TGTGCCAGTAGCGGTGGGGGAGGCGGCACCGGGGAGCTGTTTTTT	CASSGGGGGTGELFF
TRBV19	-	-	TRBJ2-3	TGTGCCAGTAGTGCTGGGGCGCGAAGCACAGAGTTGGGTACGCAGTATTTT	CASSAGARSTELGTQYF
TRBV2	-	-	TRBJ2-2	TGTGCCGAACAACGTGTCACCGGGGAGCTGTTTTTT	CAEQRVTGELFF
TRBV6-1	few	TRBD2	TRBJ2-3	TGTGCCAGCAGTTCCAGACTAGCTCGACGGGATACGCAGTATTTT	CASSSRLARRDTQYF
TRBV5-4	-	-	TRBJ1-1	TGTGCCAGCAGCTTGACTCGGGGGGTGAACACTGAAGCTTTCTTT	CASSLTRGVNTEAFF
TRBV18	few	TRBD1	TRBJ2-7	TGTGCCAGCTCACGAGTTCAATTACAGGGGGCTATCGAGCAGTACTTC	CASSRVQLQGAIEQYF
TRBV30	few	-	TRBJ1-2	TGTGCCTTGAAAGGCCCGGGGGGGCACGCCTATGGCTACACCTTC	CALKGPGGHAYGYTF
TRBV7-9	few	TRBD2	TRBJ2-5	TGTGCCAGCAGCTGGGGACTAGCGGAAGAGACCCAGTACTTC	CASSWGLAEETQYF
TRBV6-5	-	-	TRBJ2-3	TGTGCCAGCACCGGCGGGTATACGCAGTATTTT	CASTGGYTQYF
TRBV15	-	-	TRBJ1-3	TGTGCCACCAGCAGAGGTACAGGGCCTCCTGGAAACACCATATATTTT	CATSRGTGPPGNTIYF
TRBV7-2	-	-	TRBJ1-5	TGTGCCAGCAGCTTAGGCCGGTATAGCAATCAGCCCCAGCATTTT	CASSLGRYSNQPQHF
TRBV28	few	TRBD2	TRBJ2-4	TGTGCCAGCAGCTCCAGCGGGAGTGGTGGGTACATTCAGTACTTC	CASSSSGSGGYIQYF
TRBV18	few	TRBD2	TRBJ2-4	TGTGCCAGCTCCCCACTAGCGGGAGGGCTTATGGACATTCAGTACTTC	CASSPLAGGLMDIQYF
TRBV28	-	-	TRBJ1-3	TGTGCCAGCGGGTATCCTACTCCGGCAGGTCGCTCTGGAAACACCATATATTTT	CASGYPTPAGRSGNTIYF
TRBV7-3	few	-	TRBJ2-3	TGTGCCAGCAGCTTAAACCCTCGCCTAGGCACAGATACGCAGTATTTT	CASSLNPRLGTDTQYF
TRBV4-2	few	TRBD2	TRBJ2-1	TGTGCCAGCAGCCAAGGTCTTGGGACTAGCGGGAGCTACAATGAGCAGTTCTTC	CASSQGLGTSGSYNEQFF
TRBV27	-	TRBD1	TRBJ1-2	TGTGCCAGCAGTATAGCCGGGACAGGAAGGGGCTATGGCTACACCTTC	CASSIAGTGRGYGYTF
TRBV9	-	-	TRBJ2-3	-	CASSVRFGEDTQYF
TRBV7-2	-	TRBD1	TRBJ2-1	TGTGCCAGCAGCTTCGGACAGGGCCCCTACAATGAGCAGTTCTTC	CASSFGQGPYNEQFF
TRBV25-1	few	TRBD1	TRBJ2-7	TGTGCCAGCAGCGCCGGACAGGGGGCGTACGAGCAGTACTTC	CASSAGQGAYEQYF
TRBV19	few	TRBD1	TRBJ1-5	TGTGCCAGTAGTCTGACAGGGGGCAATCAGCCCCAGCATTTT	CASSLTGGNQPQHF
TRBV10-3	few	-	TRBJ2-7	TGTGCCACCACCACGGGCGGGATCTACGAGCAGTACTTC	CATTTGGIYEQYF
TRBV5-1	-	TRBD2	TRBJ2-3	TGCGCCAGCGCCCCGGGAGGGAGCACAGATACGCAGTATTTT	CASAPGGSTDTQYF
TRBV6-6	few	-	TRBJ1-1	TGTGCCAGCAGACGACAGAACACTGAAGCTTTCTTT	CASRRQNTEAFF
TRBV7-9	-	-	TRBJ2-7	TGTGCCAGCAGCTTTCACAGGAGCTCCTACGAGCAGTACTTC	CASSFHRSSYEQYF
TRBV11-2	-	-	TRBJ2-7	TGTGCCAGCAGCTTAGAGGCAGGGTCGGGCTACGAGCAGTACTTC	CASSLEAGSGYEQYF
TRBV5-1	few	TRBD1	TRBJ1-1	TGCGCCAGCAGCTTGGCACAGGGGGGGACTGAAGCTTTCTTT	CASSLAQGGTEAFF
TRBV28	-	TRBD1	TRBJ1-1	TGTGCCAGCAGACTCAAGACAGGGACTCGGGGAGCTTTCTTT	CASRLKTGTRGAFF
TRBV7-2	few	-	TRBJ1-5	TGTGCCAGCAGCTTAGTTCTCTCGGTTCAGCCCCAGCATTTT	CASSLVLSVQPQHF